The present T cell receptor beta chain was sequenced within a study of cytomegalovirus exposure and HLA in healthy donors. Study observations and caveats: Association of a missense DCLRE1C variant with TCR beta V- and J-gene trimming was reported in a later analysis. Later analysis identified several of the most significant clusters that appeared linked to common viral pathogens. The dataset shows that most TCR sequences were rare, while some public TCRs occurred in many donors.

Both 60 Vbeta primers and 13 Jbeta primers went into the PCR. Assay: immunoSEQ multiplex PCR; the TCRdb copy retains only in-frame clones and omits some. The sample contains fewer than 250,000 clones, more than 70% of which appear only once. Notes on this clone: Its antigen is as yet unknown.

Trimming removed 6 bases from V and 3 bases from J, with 12 bases in between. The CDR3 totals 14 residues. This TCR derives from a man aged 25-45 years in good health and CMV-seropositive. The chain couples TRBV23-1 to TRBJ1-5, with a possible D match to TRBD1 (6 bases). TRBV23-1 is given ORF status, its function remaining uncertain. Source material: PBMCs. CDR3 bases: TGCGCCAGCAGGACTAACAGGGTCAATCAGCCCCAGCATTTT. As protein: CASRTNRVNQPQHF.